The present entry profiles one T cell receptor (beta chain) with its context. This record belongs to a study of blood T cells in healthy people across ages. The CDR3 loop spans 16 amino acids. CDR1 is MDHEN and CDR2 is SYDVKM in the germline V gene. With V trimmed by 7 bases and J by 4 bases, 8 bases remained unmatched. The second PCR ran roughly 6 to 11 cycles with a sample-barcoded 5' primer and J-beta primers. MiXCR, applied by TCRdb to the 5' RACE reads, yields one record per CDR3 protein. The sample has a few hundred thousand distinct CDR3 sequences; around 30% are singletons. This clonotype originated in a woman in her 70s in good health. The sequenced sample was blood. This rearrangement joins TRBV28 to TRBJ2-2; 11 bases match TRBD2. The CDR3 sequence: CASNSRGTSGTGELFF. CDR3 in DNA: TGTGCCAGCAACTCAAGGGGGACTAGCGGCACCGGGGAGCTGTTTTTT.